A single sample is the source of the 20 T cell receptor beta chains below, sequenced in a study of OX40 agonist ivuxolimab in advanced cancers. The method was immunoSEQ multiplex PCR; TCRdb's version includes in-frame clones alone and lacks a portion of them. The sample holds tens of thousands of clones, approximately 78% seen once. Sequencing used CD4+ or CD8+ T cells sorted from blood, obtained in a trial of the OX40 agonist ivuxolimab. The receptor source for this set is an adult with an advanced solid tumor such as melanoma, head and neck, liver or kidney cancer.

This rearrangement joins TRBV9 to TRBJ1-4, with D possibly being TRBD1 (6 bases). CDR1 and CDR2 (germline): SGDLS, YYNGEE. The V end lost 3 bases, the J end lost 4 bases, and 13 bases lay between the germline ends. The CDR3 loop spans 15 amino acids. CDR3 in DNA: TGTGCCAGCAGCGCGGCCAGGGGCCTTAATGAAAAACTGTTTTTT. This codes for CASSAARGLNEKLFF. Filled out from reference TRBV9 and TRBJ1-4, the complete variable domain reads DSGVTQTPKHLITATGQRVTLRCSPRSGDLSVYWYQQSLDQGLQFLIQYYNGEERAKGNILERFSAQQFPDLHSELNLSSLELGDSALYFCASSAARGLNEKLFFGSGTQLSVL.

The CDR3 region has the DNA TGTGCCAGCAGCCCCTCCGGGGAAGCTTTCTTT. Residues: CASSPSGEAFF. The gene calls are TRBV7-8 and TRBJ1-1; D is ambiguous. CDR3 size: 11 residues. Germline V CDR1 and CDR2: SGHVS, FQNEAQ. Trimming shortened V by 5 bases and J by 8 bases, and 9 bases separated the two germline ends.

The V gene is TRBV10-3, the J gene TRBJ1-4; D is uncertain. Trimming left V 0 bases short and J 4 bases short, with 3 bases between. Germline assignment: CDR1 ENHRY and CDR2 SYGVKD. There are 13 residues in the CDR3. In DNA form, the CDR3 reads TGTGCCATCAGTGAGTCAAGTAATGAAAAACTGTTTTTT. This sequence encodes CAISESSNEKLFF.

The rearrangement joins TRBV4-1 to TRBJ2-7; 8 bases fit TRBD1. CDR1 is MGHRA and CDR2 is YSYEKL in the germline V gene. V shed 2 bases, J shed 1 base, and the junction held 10 bases outside the gene matches. This CDR3 spans 17 amino acids. The CDR3 is CASSQTILRGPSYEQYF. In nucleotides, the CDR3 is TGCGCCAGCAGCCAAACCATCCTCAGGGGGCCATCCTACGAGCAGTACTTC.

This clone showed up just once. The rearrangement uses TRBV2 and TRBJ2-5; a possible D gene is TRBD1 (6 bases). Per germline, CDR1 SNHLY and CDR2 FYNNEI. The V gene lost 8 bases and the J gene lost 0 bases, with 16 bases spanning the gap. This CDR3 contains 15 residues. The CDR3 nucleotides read TGTGCCAGCTCACGGGACACCAAGTACCAAGAGACCCAGTACTTC. Translated, it gives CASSRDTKYQETQYF.

The rearrangement uses TRBV7-2 and TRBJ2-2; the D gene is possibly TRBD2 (6 bases). V lost 1 base, J lost 13 bases, and 10 bases lay in between. Looked up from germline, CDR1 is SGHTA and CDR2 is FQGNSA. This CDR3 comprises 12 residues. Here the CDR3 reads CASSLGGVSLFF. The CDR3 DNA reads TGTGCCAGCAGCTTAGGCGGGGTCTCGCTGTTTTTT. The variable domain in full, completed from reference TRBV7-2 and TRBJ2-2, reads GAGVSQSPSNKVTEKGKDVELRCDPISGHTALYWYRQSLGQGLEFLIYFQGNSAPDKSGLPSDRFSAERTGGSVSTLTIQRTQQEDSAVYLCASSLGGVSLFFGEGSRLTVL.

V gene TRBV11-2 combines with J gene TRBJ2-3, with D tentatively TRBD2 (6 bases). The CDR3 has 15 amino acids. The V gene lost 1 base and the J gene lost 2 bases, with 10 bases spanning the gap. Germline V CDR1 and CDR2: SGHAT, FQNNGV. The CDR3 DNA is TGTGCCAGCAGCTTAGGGGGCGGGGTCACAGATACGCAGTATTTT. Protein product: CASSLGGGVTDTQYF. The complete variable domain, with remaining parts taken from reference TRBV11-2 and TRBJ2-3, reads EAGVAQSPRYKIIEKRQSVAFWCNPISGHATLYWYQQILGQGPKLLIQFQNNGVVDDSQLPKDRFSAERLKGVDSTLKIQPAKLEDSAVYLCASSLGGGVTDTQYFGPGTRLTVL.

By sample fraction, this clone is medium-sized. The chain combines TRBV6-1 with TRBJ2-1; D may be TRBD1 or TRBD2 (5 bases each). The V gene's germline CDR1 is MNHNS and CDR2 SASEGT. CDR3 length equals 13 residues. V lost 0 bases and J 6 bases, leaving 6 bases between the germline ends. The CDR3 coding sequence is TGTGCCAGCAGTGAAGCGGGGGTCAATGAGCAGTTCTTC. The encoded protein is CASSEAGVNEQFF.

The chain recombines TRBV19 with TRBJ1-4; D uncertain. CDR1 and CDR2 from the germline V gene are LNHDA and SQIVND (reference sequence). The CDR3 is made up of 11 amino acids. Trimming took off 7 bases at V and 7 bases at J, with 7 bases between the two ends. CDR3 DNA sequence: TGTGCCAGTACCCACGGTGAAAAACTGTTTTTT. Its translation: CASTHGEKLFF.

The chain uses TRBV2 and TRBJ2-2; maybe TRBD2 (5 bases). Germline V gene lookup returns CDR1 SNHLY and CDR2 FYNNEI. The CDR3 runs 14 residues. V was trimmed by 5 bases and J by 6 bases, leaving 13 bases between them. The CDR3 coding sequence is TGTGCCAGCAGTCCAACTAGATCCTCCGGGGAGCTGTTTTTT. Its translation: CASSPTRSSGELFF.

This sequence joins TRBV6-5 and TRBJ1-6; the match to TRBD1 covers 7 bases. The V and J ends lost 9 bases and 7 bases, in that order; junction bases with no gene match: 6. Germline-derived CDR1 and CDR2 are MNHEY and SVGAGI. The CDR3 consists of 13 residues. The CDR3 is CASRQGGNSPLHF. CDR3 nucleotide sequence: TGTGCCAGTAGACAGGGTGGCAATTCACCCCTCCACTTT.

J is TRBJ2-5 and V is TRBV6-1, with D perhaps given as TRBD1 or TRBD2 (6 bases each). This CDR3 has 13 residues. Trimming took off 8 bases at V and 4 bases at J, with 14 bases between the two ends. Looked up from germline, CDR1 is MNHNS and CDR2 is SASEGT. The CDR3 reads CASGGPGRETQYF. CDR3 sequence (DNA): TGTGCCAGCGGGGGGCCAGGGCGAGAGACCCAGTACTTC.

This clone was recorded once. The chain joins TRBV19 to TRBJ2-3; perhaps TRBD1 as D (5 bases). V gave up 0 bases and J gave up 4 bases, with 14 bases separating them. This CDR3 comprises 16 residues. The germline gives CDR1 LNHDA, CDR2 SQIVND (reference sequence). CDR3 sequence reads: CASSIDGAARADTQYF. For the CDR3, the DNA is TGTGCCAGTAGTATAGATGGGGCCGCTCGGGCAGATACGCAGTATTTT.

This chain links TRBV12-5 with TRBJ1-5; no clear D. With 3 bases removed from V and 4 bases from J, the gap between germline ends came to 7 bases. The germline gives CDR1 LGHNT, CDR2 FRNRAP. This CDR3 contains 13 residues. For the CDR3, the DNA is TGTGCTAGTGGTTTAGTAGGGAATCAGCCCCAGCATTTT. It specifies CASGLVGNQPQHF.

Turning to this clone: At one end, the junction sequence differs from germline, possibly due to a read error. The V and J genes are TRBV7-8 and TRBJ2-1; possibly TRBD2 for D (5 bases). Germline assignment: CDR1 SGHVS and CDR2 FQNEAQ. This CDR3 comprises 15 residues. CDR3 nucleotide sequence: TGTGCCAGCAGCTTAGGGGCCACAGCGGTCCATGAGCGGTTCTTC. Protein product: CASSLGATAVHERFF.

The table lists this clone with a few counts. The chain is built from TRBV6-1 and TRBJ2-1; tentative D call: TRBD1 (6 bases). Germline-derived CDR1 and CDR2 are MNHNS and SASEGT. The CDR3 consists of 14 residues. With 3 bases removed from V and 5 bases from J, the gap between germline ends came to 11 bases. The CDR3 loop is CASSEAGVNNEQFF. The CDR3 DNA reads TGTGCCAGCAGTGAGGCAGGGGTAAACAATGAGCAGTTCTTC.

The chain is built from TRBV5-4 and TRBJ2-7; 7 bases line up with TRBD1. Germline lookup yields CDR1 SGHNT and CDR2 YYREEE (reference sequence). Trimming removed 2 bases from V and 6 bases from J; junction bases left unmatched: 8. The CDR3 contains 14 residues. DNA of the CDR3: TGTGCCAGCAGCTTACGACAGGGTAGTGGCGAGCAGTACTTC. This translates into CASSLRQGSGEQYF.

This clone was seen more than once but under ten times. The J gene is TRBJ2-5, the V gene TRBV4-1; 7 bases line up with TRBD2. V lost 4 bases, J lost 5 bases, and 7 bases stayed unmatched. Germline CDR1 reads MGHRA; CDR2 reads YSYEKL. The CDR3 is 14 residues long. The CDR3 region has the DNA TGCGCCAGCAGCCGGGAGGGGATGGACGAGACCCAGTACTTC. It yields the protein CASSREGMDETQYF.

In this sample, this clone turned up once. CDR3 region: CAILGGGTDTQYF. The CDR3 DNA reads TGTGCCATCCTAGGGGGGGGAACAGATACGCAGTATTTT. V usage is TRBV10-3 and J usage is TRBJ2-3; D is perhaps TRBD2 (7 bases). Trimming left V 8 bases short and J 3 bases short, with 12 bases between. Germline CDR1 and CDR2: ENHRY and SYGVKD. The CDR3 length is 13 residues.

This clone turned up a few times. The CDR3, as DNA: TGCGCCAGCAGCTTGGTTCCGGGAACTAACTATGGCTACACCTTC. Encoded protein: CASSLVPGTNYGYTF. The chain has TRBV5-1 and TRBJ1-2, with D uncertain. V gave up 0 bases and J gave up 0 bases, with 9 bases separating them. The CDR3 is 15 amino acids. From germline, CDR1 is SGHRS and CDR2 YFSETQ.